The next 11 T cell receptor beta chains were all read from a single sample in a study of blood T cell repertoires in COVID-19. Data came from immunoSEQ multiplex PCR; TCRdb stores just in-frame clones and leaves some out. The sample holds about 210,000 clones, around 86% seen once. The sequenced material came from PBMCs or T cells enriched from blood (not recorded which). The source is a woman between 50 and 59 years old with acute COVID-19.

The chain links TRBV15 to TRBJ1-6; D not resolved. The CDR3 has 16 residues. Trimming pared 0 bases from V and 7 bases from J, leaving 13 bases between. Looked up from germline, CDR1 is LNHNV and CDR2 is YYDKDF (reference sequence). CDR3 region: CATSREGGSTNSPLHF. DNA for the CDR3: TGTGCCACCAGCAGAGAGGGAGGGTCCACCAATTCACCCCTCCACTTT.

This sequence joins TRBV3-1 (or the pseudogene TRBV3-2) and TRBJ2-1, with 11 bases fitting TRBD1. In germline, CDR1 is LGHDT, CDR2 YNNKEL (reference sequence). Germline trimming cut 4 bases from V and 4 bases from J; bases unmatched to any gene: 9. The CDR3 is 17 residues long. The CDR3 DNA reads as TGTGCCAGCAGCCCGCAAGAGGACAGGGGGCCTTACAATGAGCAGTTCTTC. It yields the protein CASSPQEDRGPYNEQFF.

This clone has just a few counts. This chain connects TRBV7-2 to TRBJ2-7; 9 bases agree with TRBD1. Losses at the gene ends were 7 bases for V and 4 bases for J; bases not matched to a gene: 11. This CDR3 is 15 amino acids long. Per germline, CDR1 SGHTA and CDR2 FQGNSA. CDR3 DNA sequence: TGTGCCAGCACTCCGGGGGACAGGGTAAAGTACGAGCAGTACTTC. It translates to CASTPGDRVKYEQYF. The variable domain in full, with the rest retrieved from reference TRBV7-2 and TRBJ2-7, is GAGVSQSPSNKVTEKGKDVELRCDPISGHTALYWYRQSLGQGLEFLIYFQGNSAPDKSGLPSDRFSAERTGGSVSTLTIQRTQQEDSAVYLCASTPGDRVKYEQYFGPGTRLTVT.

V gene TRBV6-4 combines with J gene TRBJ1-6; 9 bases are shared with TRBD1. The V gene end was trimmed by 3 bases and the J gene end by 7 bases; junction bases not matched to a gene: 4. The CDR3 is made up of 15 amino acids. The germline gives CDR1 MRHNA, CDR2 SNTAGT. CDR3 amino acids: CASSEGGTGNSPLHF. The CDR3 nucleotides are TGTGCCAGCAGTGAAGGTGGGACAGGGAATTCACCCCTCCACTTT.

Turning to this clone: Additional DNA sequences in this sample encode the identical CDR3. CDR3 nucleotides: TGTGCCAGCTCACTGGGACAGGGGGAGACCCAGTACTTC. The encoded protein is CASSLGQGETQYF. V and J are TRBV18 and TRBJ2-5; 10 nucleotides match TRBD1. Trimming took 4 bases from V and 5 from J; bases not matched to a gene: 1. Germline CDR1 and CDR2: KGHSH and LQKENI. The length of the CDR3 is 13 residues.

This chain joins TRBV28 and TRBJ1-6, with a tentative D call TRBD1 (5 bases). V shed 6 bases and J shed 9 bases, with 15 bases lying between them. Looked up from germline, CDR1 is MDHEN and CDR2 is SYDVKM. CDR3 size: 14 residues. CDR3 sequence reads: CASSPPPGISPLHF. The CDR3 DNA is TGTGCCAGCAGCCCGCCCCCAGGGATTTCACCCCTCCACTTT.

The rearrangement links TRBV7-9 to TRBJ2-7; 7 bases line up with TRBD1. The CDR3 totals 14 residues. The J segment lost 7 bases and the V segment lost 2 bases, leaving 8 bases of the junction unmatched. Germline V gene sequence: CDR1 SEHNR, CDR2 FQNEAQ (reference sequence). Written as DNA, the CDR3 is TGTGCCAGCAGCTTAAGGGCAGGGGGTGATGAGCAGTACTTC. Its protein product is CASSLRAGGDEQYF.

The chain carries TRBV19 and TRBJ2-7; TRBD1 might be the D (6 bases). The CDR3 extends over 14 amino acids. Trimming shortened V by 6 bases and J by 5 bases, and 17 bases separated the two germline ends. CDR1 is LNHDA, CDR2 SQIVND, per germline (reference sequence). DNA of the CDR3: TGTGCCAGTAGCCTACAGGGTGGGTACAACGAGCAGTACTTC. Its translation is CASSLQGGYNEQYF.

The chain carries TRBV7-2 and TRBJ2-3, with a tentative D call TRBD1 (6 bases). This CDR3 is built from 15 residues. The V end lost 0 bases, the J end lost 2 bases, and 9 bases lay between the germline ends. Germline-derived CDR1 and CDR2 are SGHTA and FQGNSA. The CDR3 region has the DNA TGTGCCAGCAGCTTAGCCCAGGGGCCCACAGATACGCAGTATTTT. As protein: CASSLAQGPTDTQYF.

The J gene is TRBJ2-7, the V gene TRBV7-2, with D maybe TRBD1 (6 bases). This CDR3 comprises 14 residues. V was cut by 5 bases and J by 7 bases, with 18 bases left in between. Germline V gene data show CDR1 as SGHTA and CDR2 as FQGNSA. CDR3: CASSPTGMWGEQYF. The DNA of the CDR3 is TGTGCCAGCAGCCCGACAGGAATGTGGGGGGAGCAGTACTTC.

Written as DNA, the CDR3 is TGTGCCAGCAGCTCAGGAGGAACAGCAACTAATGAAAAACTGTTTTTT. Protein product: CASSSGGTATNEKLFF. The rearrangement links TRBV7-9 to TRBJ1-4; no firm D call. Germline V gene lookup returns CDR1 SEHNR and CDR2 FQNEAQ (reference sequence). This CDR3 comprises 16 residues. V lost 4 bases and J 0 bases, leaving 12 bases between the germline ends.